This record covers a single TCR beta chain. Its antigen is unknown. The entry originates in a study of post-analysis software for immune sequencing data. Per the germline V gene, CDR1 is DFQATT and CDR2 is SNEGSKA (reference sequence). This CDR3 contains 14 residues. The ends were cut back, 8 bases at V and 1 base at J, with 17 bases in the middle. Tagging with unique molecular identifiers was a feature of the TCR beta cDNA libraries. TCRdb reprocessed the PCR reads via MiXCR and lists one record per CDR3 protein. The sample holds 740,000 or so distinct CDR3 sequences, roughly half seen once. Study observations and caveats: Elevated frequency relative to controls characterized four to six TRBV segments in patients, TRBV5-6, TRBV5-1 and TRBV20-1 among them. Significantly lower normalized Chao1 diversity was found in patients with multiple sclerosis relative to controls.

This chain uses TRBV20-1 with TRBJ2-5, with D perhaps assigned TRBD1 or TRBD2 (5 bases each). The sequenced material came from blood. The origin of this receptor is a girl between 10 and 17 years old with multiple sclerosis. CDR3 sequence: CSHGSGRGQETQYF. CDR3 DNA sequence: TGCAGTCATGGGAGTGGAAGGGGCCAAGAGACCCAGTACTTC.